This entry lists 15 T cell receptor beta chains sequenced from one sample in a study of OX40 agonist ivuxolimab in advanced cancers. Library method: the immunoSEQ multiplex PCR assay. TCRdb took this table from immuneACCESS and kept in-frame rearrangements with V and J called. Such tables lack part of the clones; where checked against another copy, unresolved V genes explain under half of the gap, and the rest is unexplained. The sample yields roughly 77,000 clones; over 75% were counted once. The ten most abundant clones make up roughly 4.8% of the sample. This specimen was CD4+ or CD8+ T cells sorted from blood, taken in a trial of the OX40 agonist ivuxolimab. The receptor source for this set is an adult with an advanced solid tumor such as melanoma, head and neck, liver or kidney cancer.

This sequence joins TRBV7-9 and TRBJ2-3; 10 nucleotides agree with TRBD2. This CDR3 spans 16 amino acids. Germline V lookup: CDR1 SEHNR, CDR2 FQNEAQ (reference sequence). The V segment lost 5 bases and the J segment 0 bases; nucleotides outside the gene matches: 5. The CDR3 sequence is CASSPTSGASTDTQYF. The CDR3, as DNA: TGTGCCAGCAGCCCTACTAGCGGGGCTAGCACAGATACGCAGTATTTT.

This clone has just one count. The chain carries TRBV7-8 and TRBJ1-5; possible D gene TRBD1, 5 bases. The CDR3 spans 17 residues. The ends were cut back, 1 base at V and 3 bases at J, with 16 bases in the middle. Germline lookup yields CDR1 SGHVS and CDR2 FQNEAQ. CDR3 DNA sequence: TGTGCCAGCAGCTTAGACGCAGGGTTTGTAAACAATCAGCCCCAGCATTTT. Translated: CASSLDAGFVNNQPQHF. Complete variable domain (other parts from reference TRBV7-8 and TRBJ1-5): GAGVSQSPRYKVAKRGQDVALRCDPISGHVSLFWYQQALGQGPEFLTYFQNEAQLDKSGLPSDRFFAERPEGSVSTLKIQRTQQEDSAVYLCASSLDAGFVNNQPQHFGDGTRLSIL.

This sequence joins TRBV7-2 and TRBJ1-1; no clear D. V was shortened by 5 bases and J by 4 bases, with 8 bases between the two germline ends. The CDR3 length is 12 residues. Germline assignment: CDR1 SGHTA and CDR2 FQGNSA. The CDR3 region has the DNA TGTGCCAGCAGCCTAGGGTCCACTGAAGCTTTCTTT. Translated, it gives CASSLGSTEAFF.

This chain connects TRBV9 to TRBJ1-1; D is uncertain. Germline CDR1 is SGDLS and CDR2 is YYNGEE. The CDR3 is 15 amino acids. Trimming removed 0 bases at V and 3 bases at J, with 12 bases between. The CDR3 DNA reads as TGTGCCAGCAGCGTAGAAGGCGATGGGTACACTGAAGCTTTCTTT. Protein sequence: CASSVEGDGYTEAFF.

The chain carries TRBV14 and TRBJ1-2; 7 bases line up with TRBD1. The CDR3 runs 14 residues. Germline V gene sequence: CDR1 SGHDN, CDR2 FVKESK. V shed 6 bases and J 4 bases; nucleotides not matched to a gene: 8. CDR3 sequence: CASSATRTGYGYTF. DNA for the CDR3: TGTGCCAGCAGTGCCACTCGGACAGGCTATGGCTACACCTTC.

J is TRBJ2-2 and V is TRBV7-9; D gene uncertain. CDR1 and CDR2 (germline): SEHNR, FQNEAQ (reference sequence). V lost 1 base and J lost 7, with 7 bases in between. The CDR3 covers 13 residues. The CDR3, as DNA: TGTGCCAGCAGCTTAGAGGGTGGCGGGGAGCTGTTTTTT. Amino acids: CASSLEGGGELFF.

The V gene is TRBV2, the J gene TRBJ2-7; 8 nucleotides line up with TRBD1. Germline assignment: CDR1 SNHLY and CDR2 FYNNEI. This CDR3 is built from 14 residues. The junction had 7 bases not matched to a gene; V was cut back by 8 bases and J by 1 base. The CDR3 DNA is TGTGCCAGCCGATCGGGGACAGGTTCCTACGAGCAGTACTTC. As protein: CASRSGTGSYEQYF.

The CDR3 is CASSPRGTVNEQFF. Written as DNA, the CDR3 is TGTGCCAGCAGCCCCCGTGGGACAGTTAATGAGCAGTTCTTC. The V call is TRBV7-3, the J call TRBJ2-1; 7 positions agree with TRBD1. Germline assignment: CDR1 SGHTA and CDR2 FQGTGA. V was clipped by 5 bases and J by 7 bases; unmatched bases: 8. The CDR3 is 14 residues long.

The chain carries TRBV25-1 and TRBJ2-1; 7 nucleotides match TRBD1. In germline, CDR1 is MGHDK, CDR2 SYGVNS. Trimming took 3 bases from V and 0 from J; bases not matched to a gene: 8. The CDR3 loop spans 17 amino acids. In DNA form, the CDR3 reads TGTGCCAGCAGTGACCTGTTACAGGGGAGCTCCTACAATGAGCAGTTCTTC. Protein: CASSDLLQGSSYNEQFF.

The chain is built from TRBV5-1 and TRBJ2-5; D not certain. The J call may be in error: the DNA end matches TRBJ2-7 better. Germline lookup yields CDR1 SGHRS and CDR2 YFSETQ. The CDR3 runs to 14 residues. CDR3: CASSFDGLPYEQYF. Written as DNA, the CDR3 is TGCGCCAGCAGCTTCGATGGGTTGCCCTACGAGCAGTACTTC.

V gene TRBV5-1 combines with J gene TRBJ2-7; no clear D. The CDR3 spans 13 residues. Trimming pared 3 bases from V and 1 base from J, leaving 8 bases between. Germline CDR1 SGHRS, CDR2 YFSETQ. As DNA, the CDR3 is TGCGCCAGCAGCTCGACTGTTTCCTACGAGCAGTACTTC. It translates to CASSSTVSYEQYF. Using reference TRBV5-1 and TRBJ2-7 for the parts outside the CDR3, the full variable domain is KAGVTQTPRYLIKTRGQQVTLSCSPISGHRSVSWYQQTPGQGLQFLFEYFSETQRNKGNFPGRFSGRQFSNSRSEMNVSTLELGDSALYLCASSSTVSYEQYFGPGTRLTVT.

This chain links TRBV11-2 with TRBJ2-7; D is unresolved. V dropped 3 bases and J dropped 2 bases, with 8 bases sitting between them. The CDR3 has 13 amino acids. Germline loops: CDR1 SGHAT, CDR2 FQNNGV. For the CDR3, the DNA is TGTGCCAGCAGCTTCATCATGGCCTACGAGCAGTACTTC. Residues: CASSFIMAYEQYF. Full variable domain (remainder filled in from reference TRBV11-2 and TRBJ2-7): EAGVAQSPRYKIIEKRQSVAFWCNPISGHATLYWYQQILGQGPKLLIQFQNNGVVDDSQLPKDRFSAERLKGVDSTLKIQPAKLEDSAVYLCASSFIMAYEQYFGPGTRLTVT.

CDR3 sequence: CASSPGAVTDTQYF. CDR3 nucleotides: TGCGCCAGCAGCCCCGGGGCGGTGACAGATACGCAGTATTTT. V usage is TRBV5-1 and J usage is TRBJ2-3; D may match TRBD1 or TRBD2 (5 bases each). The V gene's germline CDR1 is SGHRS and CDR2 YFSETQ. The V and J ends lost 4 bases and 3 bases respectively, with 12 bases between them. This CDR3 comprises 14 residues. Supplemented by reference TRBV5-1 and TRBJ2-3, the full variable domain reads KAGVTQTPRYLIKTRGQQVTLSCSPISGHRSVSWYQQTPGQGLQFLFEYFSETQRNKGNFPGRFSGRQFSNSRSEMNVSTLELGDSALYLCASSPGAVTDTQYFGPGTRLTVL.

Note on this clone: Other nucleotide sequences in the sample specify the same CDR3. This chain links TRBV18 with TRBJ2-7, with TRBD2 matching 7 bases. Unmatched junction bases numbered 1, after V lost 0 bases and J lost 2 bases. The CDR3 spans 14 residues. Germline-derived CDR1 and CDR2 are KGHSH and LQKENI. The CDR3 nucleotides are TGTGCCAGCTCACCACCGGGACTAACCTACGAGCAGTACTTC. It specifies CASSPPGLTYEQYF. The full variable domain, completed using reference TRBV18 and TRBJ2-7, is NAGVMQNPRHLVRRRGQEARLRCSPMKGHSHVYWYRQLPEEGLKFMVYLQKENIIDESGMPKERFSAEFPKEGPSILRIQQVVRGDSAAYFCASSPPGLTYEQYFGPGTRLTVT.

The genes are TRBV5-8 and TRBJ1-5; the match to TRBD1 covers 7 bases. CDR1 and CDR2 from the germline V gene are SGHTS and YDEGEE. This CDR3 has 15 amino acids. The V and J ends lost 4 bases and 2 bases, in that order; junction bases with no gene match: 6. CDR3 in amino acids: CASSKLDRGNQPQHF. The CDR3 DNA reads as TGTGCCAGCAGCAAACTCGACAGGGGCAATCAGCCCCAGCATTTT. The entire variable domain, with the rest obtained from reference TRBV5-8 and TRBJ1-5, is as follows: EAGVTQSPTHLIKTRGQQATLRCSPISGHTSVYWYQQALGLGLQFLLWYDEGEERNRGNFPPRFSGRQFPNYSSELNVNALELEDSALYLCASSKLDRGNQPQHFGDGTRLSIL.